The 16 T cell receptor beta chains reported below all come from one sample, sequenced in a study of blood T cell repertoires in COVID-19. Produced via immunoSEQ multiplex PCR; TCRdb's table is partial and in-frame only. The sample holds 150,000 to 200,000 clones, roughly nine tenths seen once. Sequencing used PBMCs or T cells enriched from blood (not recorded which). These receptors all stem from a human donor with acute COVID-19. The donor label of this sample is uncertain.

Only one count was recorded for this clone. The chain is built from TRBV29-1 and TRBJ2-6; tentative D call: TRBD1 (6 bases). Germline V gene lookup returns CDR1 SQVTM and CDR2 ANQGSEA. Trimming removed 4 bases from V and 0 bases from J, with 16 bases in between. This CDR3 is built from 17 residues. Written as DNA, the CDR3 is TGCAGCGTTGGTCGACAGGCATCAAGCTCTGGGGCCAACGTCCTGACTTTC. Translating gives CSVGRQASSSGANVLTF. Full variable domain (remainder filled in from reference TRBV29-1 and TRBJ2-6): SAVISQKPSRDICQRGTSLTIQCQVDSQVTMMFWYRQQPGQSLTLIATANQGSEATYESGFVIDKFPISRPNLTFSTLTVSNMSPEDSSIYLCSVGRQASSSGANVLTFGAGSRLTVL.

The chain joins TRBV19 to TRBJ2-5; 7 bases are shared with TRBD1. Trimming took 1 base from V and 4 from J; bases not matched to a gene: 12. The germline V gene has CDR1 LNHDA and CDR2 SQIVND (reference sequence). This CDR3 is built from 17 residues. CDR3 sequence (DNA): TGTGCCAGTAGTATAGCTTCTCGTTCCGGACAGGTAGAGACCCAGTACTTC. This codes for CASSIASRSGQVETQYF.

The gene calls are TRBV4-1 and TRBJ2-7, with no clear D. The V end lost 4 bases, the J end lost 3 bases, and 13 bases lay between the germline ends. The CDR3 spans 14 residues. Looked up from germline, CDR1 is MGHRA and CDR2 is YSYEKL. Here the CDR3 DNA reads TGCGCCAGCAGCCCCGTAAAAAGCCGCTACGAGCAGTACTTC. Translation gives CASSPVKSRYEQYF.

The V call is TRBV13, the J call TRBJ1-1; D is possibly TRBD1 (6 bases). Germline CDR1 reads PRHDT; CDR2 reads FYEKMQ (reference sequence). Deletions cut 1 base from V and 2 bases from J, with 11 bases between. This CDR3 is built from 15 residues. The chain's CDR3 is CASSLDPGTNTEAFF. The CDR3 region has the DNA TGTGCCAGCAGCTTAGACCCAGGGACAAACACTGAAGCTTTCTTT.

This clone was seen a single time. CDR3 sequence reads: CATSSPGSNQPQHF. The CDR3 nucleotides read TGTGCCACCAGTAGTCCAGGCAGCAATCAGCCCCAGCATTTT. This sequence joins TRBV24-1 and TRBJ1-5, with D uncertain. CDR1 is KGHDR and CDR2 is SFDVKD in the germline V gene. CDR3 length: 14 amino acids. Trimming shortened V by 6 bases and J by 1 base, and 9 bases separated the two germline ends.

The chain combines TRBV5-1 with TRBJ2-7; 7 nucleotides line up with TRBD2. V lost 7 bases and J lost 5; bases outside the gene matches: 6. The CDR3 spans 12 residues. Germline CDR1 SGHRS, CDR2 YFSETQ. CDR3 in DNA: TGCGCCAGCCGCGGGGGAGTTAACGAGCAGTACTTC. The encoded protein is CASRGGVNEQYF.

This chain connects TRBV27 to TRBJ1-1, with a weak D call TRBD1 (5 bases). Germline V gene lookup returns CDR1 MNHEY and CDR2 SMNVEV (reference sequence). The CDR3 has 13 residues. V lost 4 bases to trimming and J lost 7 bases, with 13 bases between them. CDR3 residues: CASSSSWGYEAFF. The CDR3 DNA is TGTGCCAGCAGTTCGAGTTGGGGCTATGAAGCTTTCTTT.

Note on this clone: A junction end diverges from the germline sequence, so it may reflect a read error. This chain joins TRBV19 and TRBJ1-3; 8 bases map to TRBD1. Germline CDR1 reads LNHDA; CDR2 reads SQIVND (reference sequence). There are 15 residues in the CDR3. The CDR3 DNA is TGTGCCAGTAGCCGCGGACAGGGATCTGCAAACACCATATATTTT. Its translation is CASSRGQGSANTIYF.

This chain joins TRBV3-1 (or the pseudogene TRBV3-2) and TRBJ2-7, with 13 bases that match TRBD2. Germline CDR1 LGHDT, CDR2 YNNKEL (reference sequence). The junction had 4 bases not matched to a gene; V was cut back by 5 bases and J by 6 bases. CDR3 length: 14 amino acids. In DNA, the CDR3 is TGTGCCAGCAGCGGACTAGCGGGGGAGGTCGAGCAGTACTTC. Amino acids: CASSGLAGEVEQYF.

J is TRBJ2-3 and V is TRBV7-9; D might be TRBD2 (6 bases). The ends were cut back, 4 bases at V and 6 bases at J, with 11 bases in the middle. Germline-derived CDR1 and CDR2 are SEHNR and FQNEAQ (reference sequence). The CDR3 has 13 amino acids. In DNA, the CDR3 is TGTGCCAGCAGCTCCGGACTAAGCGATACGCAGTATTTT. The encoded protein is CASSSGLSDTQYF.

The chain carries TRBV2 and TRBJ1-1; TRBD1 matches 7 bases. This CDR3 region has 12 residues. Trimming cost V 9 bases and J 7 bases; bases outside gene matches: 8. In germline, CDR1 is SNHLY, CDR2 FYNNEI. Written as DNA, the CDR3 is TGTGCCAGTTCCCGGGACAGATTTGAAGCTTTCTTT. This gives the protein CASSRDRFEAFF.

The chain has TRBV7-9 and TRBJ2-3; 13 bases are shared with TRBD2. With V trimmed by 4 bases and J by 6 bases, 13 bases remained unmatched. Germline V gene data show CDR1 as SEHNR and CDR2 as FQNEAQ (reference sequence). CDR3 length: 18 amino acids. This chain's CDR3 is CASSSYPGTSGVRDTQYF. The CDR3 DNA reads TGTGCCAGCAGCTCCTACCCAGGGACTAGCGGGGTCAGGGATACGCAGTATTTT.

The chain uses TRBV24-1 and TRBJ2-2; D is possibly TRBD2 (6 bases). Per the germline V gene, CDR1 is KGHDR and CDR2 is SFDVKD. V was trimmed by 1 base and J by 0 bases, leaving 11 bases between them. This CDR3 comprises 17 residues. The DNA for the CDR3 is TGTGCCACCAGTGATTTATTTGCGGGGCCGAACACCGGGGAGCTGTTTTTT. The encoded protein is CATSDLFAGPNTGELFF.

The chain carries TRBV18 and TRBJ2-2; 9 bases line up with TRBD1. Germline loops: CDR1 KGHSH, CDR2 LQKENI. The length of the CDR3 is 17 residues. The V and J ends lost 5 bases and 6 bases, in that order; junction bases with no gene match: 13. CDR3 loop: CASSYNRDRASAGELFF. The CDR3 bases are TGTGCCAGCTCATACAACCGGGACAGGGCTTCGGCCGGGGAGCTGTTTTTT.

As to this clone: Other DNA sequences within the sample encode an identical CDR3. The chain combines TRBV7-9 with TRBJ2-3, with 13 bases aligning to TRBD2. The CDR3 is 17 residues long. Germline V gives CDR1 SEHNR, CDR2 FQNEAQ (reference sequence). After removal of 5 bases from V and 0 bases from J, the junction contained 5 bases not matched to a gene. For the CDR3, the DNA is TGTGCCAGCAGCGGCCCGGGACTAGCGGGGAGCACAGATACGCAGTATTTT. This gives the protein CASSGPGLAGSTDTQYF. Filled out from reference TRBV7-9 and TRBJ2-3, the complete variable domain reads DTGVSQNPRHKITKRGQNVTFRCDPISEHNRLYWYRQTLGQGPEFLTYFQNEAQLEKSRLLSDRFSAERPKGSFSTLEIQRTEQGDSAMYLCASSGPGLAGSTDTQYFGPGTRLTVL.

The chain carries TRBV9 and TRBJ2-3; D perhaps matches TRBD1 (5 bases). This CDR3 region has 17 residues. Trimming took 4 bases from V and 2 from J, leaving 20 bases between them. CDR1 is SGDLS, CDR2 YYNGEE, per germline. The CDR3 spells CASSPQGGGGPTDTQYF. The DNA for the CDR3 is TGTGCCAGCAGCCCCCAGGGTGGCGGCGGCCCCACAGATACGCAGTATTTT.